These T cell receptor beta chains were read from a single sample in a study of T cells expressing NK-cell markers. For each CDR3 protein, TCRdb gives one entry from its re-call of the 5' RACE reads, without DNA. The sample holds a few hundred thousand distinct CDR3 sequences. The sample taken for sequencing was blood T cells: a sorted CD56 or NKG2C T cell subset, CD4+ or CD8+ T cells, or bulk PBMC T cells (not recorded which). These receptors came from a woman aged 50 to 60 in good health. Each CDR3 is given with its conserved first and last residue. Each record gives: J gene, V gene, CDR3 protein.

J gene: TRBJ2-3; V gene: TRBV24-1; CDR3 protein: CATSDSVAFTDTQYF
J gene: TRBJ2-1; V gene: TRBV18; CDR3 protein: CASTTLKTRTLHDEQFF
J gene: TRBJ2-2; V gene: TRBV7-9; CDR3 protein: CASSRGQGVAGELFF
J gene: TRBJ1-3; V gene: TRBV29-1; CDR3 protein: CSWLGSGNTIYF
J gene: TRBJ2-5; V gene: TRBV11-3; CDR3 protein: CASSPPAGLAGETQYF
J gene: TRBJ2-1; V gene: TRBV11-2; CDR3 protein: CASSLGLAGGYEQFF
J gene: TRBJ2-5; V gene: TRBV3-1; CDR3 protein: CASSQRRGPYQETQYF
J gene: TRBJ2-1; V gene: TRBV10-2; CDR3 protein: CASISGSGNGEQFF
J gene: TRBJ2-5; V gene: TRBV4-2; CDR3 protein: CASSQETGWETQYF
J gene: TRBJ1-4; V gene: TRBV4-1; CDR3 protein: CASSQVIWGNEKLFF
J gene: TRBJ1-6; V gene: TRBV20-1; CDR3 protein: CSANPRQGANSPLHF
J gene: TRBJ1-2; V gene: TRBV7-2; CDR3 protein: CASSLLGNPVYGYTF
J gene: TRBJ2-3; V gene: TRBV14; CDR3 protein: CASSLLWVPRATDTQYF
J gene: TRBJ2-5; V gene: TRBV4-1; CDR3 protein: CASVPTSGLGETQYF
J gene: TRBJ2-1; V gene: TRBV29-1; CDR3 protein: CSVDTSYNEQFF
J gene: TRBJ2-3; V gene: TRBV6-5; CDR3 protein: CASTGTRSSTDTQYF
J gene: TRBJ2-3; V gene: TRBV4-1; CDR3 protein: CASSLRAVRSTDTQYF
J gene: TRBJ2-3; V gene: TRBV21-1; CDR3 protein: CASSKRSPIHADTQYF
J gene: TRBJ2-1; V gene: TRBV4-1; CDR3 protein: CASSQVGGPRLQFF
J gene: TRBJ2-3; V gene: TRBV12-3/TRBV12-4; CDR3 protein: CASTLAGAATDTQYF
J gene: TRBJ1-2; V gene: TRBV29-1; CDR3 protein: CSVEGGVGIPGYTF
J gene: TRBJ2-7; V gene: TRBV5-1; CDR3 protein: CASSLAEQGYSYEQYF
J gene: TRBJ2-7; V gene: TRBV20-1; CDR3 protein: CSAGGLAGFHEQYF
J gene: TRBJ1-6; V gene: TRBV11-1; CDR3 protein: CASSLERWRSPLHF
J gene: TRBJ2-1; V gene: TRBV24-1; CDR3 protein: CATSDSPGGPSNEQFF
J gene: TRBJ1-3; V gene: TRBV5-1; CDR3 protein: CASNQGHGNTIYF
J gene: TRBJ2-3; V gene: TRBV5-5; CDR3 protein: CASSWSRGRDTQYF
J gene: TRBJ2-3; V gene: TRBV7-3; CDR3 protein: CASSLTSSAGAADTQYF
J gene: TRBJ2-3; V gene: TRBV24-1; CDR3 protein: CATSGTGDTQYF
J gene: TRBJ2-1; V gene: TRBV7-3; CDR3 protein: CASSLPAGVKNEQFF
J gene: TRBJ1-2; V gene: TRBV29-1; CDR3 protein: CSVEGLGTIYGYTF
J gene: TRBJ2-7; V gene: TRBV20-1; CDR3 protein: CSAGGGRAYEQYF
J gene: TRBJ2-2; V gene: TRBV3-1; CDR3 protein: CASSQDARPTGELFF
J gene: TRBJ2-5; V gene: TRBV12-3/TRBV12-4; CDR3 protein: CASSLSGGGLETQYF
J gene: TRBJ1-4; V gene: TRBV27; CDR3 protein: CATSGTGAQKLFF
J gene: TRBJ1-4; V gene: TRBV28; CDR3 protein: CAARGRVNEKLFF
J gene: TRBJ2-4; V gene: TRBV5-1; CDR3 protein: CASRGDKNIQYF
J gene: TRBJ2-5; V gene: TRBV20-1; CDR3 protein: CSARGWKGQETQYF
J gene: TRBJ2-3; V gene: TRBV25-1; CDR3 protein: CASSVAGGRTDTQYF
J gene: TRBJ1-2; V gene: TRBV6-1; CDR3 protein: CASTRSWQDYGYTF
J gene: TRBJ1-1; V gene: TRBV6-2/TRBV6-3; CDR3 protein: CASRSLLVNTEAFF
J gene: TRBJ1-2; V gene: TRBV30; CDR3 protein: CAWSPLDGYTF
J gene: TRBJ2-2; V gene: TRBV7-8; CDR3 protein: CASRSGVRTGELFF
J gene: TRBJ1-1; V gene: TRBV29-1; CDR3 protein: CSVDGTALGAAEAFF
J gene: TRBJ2-3; V gene: TRBV5-6; CDR3 protein: CASSFELRDTQYF
J gene: TRBJ2-1; V gene: TRBV5-1; CDR3 protein: CASSLEGRGLVEQFF
J gene: TRBJ2-3; V gene: TRBV6-6; CDR3 protein: CASSYLGWDRAPDTQYF
J gene: TRBJ2-5; V gene: TRBV14; CDR3 protein: CASSQDLVGPQYF
J gene: TRBJ2-3; V gene: TRBV12-3/TRBV12-4; CDR3 protein: CASRKGQTLTDTQYF
J gene: TRBJ1-1; V gene: TRBV29-1; CDR3 protein: CSVPLRDTEAFF
J gene: TRBJ2-1; V gene: TRBV10-2; CDR3 protein: CALQLGGTTFVDEQFF
J gene: TRBJ2-7; V gene: TRBV12-3/TRBV12-4; CDR3 protein: CASSPDFGWKQYF
J gene: TRBJ1-3; V gene: TRBV7-2; CDR3 protein: CASTQQGNTIYF